The present T cell receptor beta chain was sequenced within a study of T cells in Graves' hyperthyroidism and ophthalmopathy. Points from the study as a whole: A model of 13 V-J features distinguished ophthalmopathy from stable hyperthyroidism. Most thyroid-expanded clonotypes above 0.001 were also found in blood.

Orbital computed tomography, thyroid ultrasound, serum thyroxine and TRAb, and clinical symptoms together informed the diagnoses. This clonotype has ten or more counts. Its antigen remains unidentified. TCR beta CDR3 regions were amplified from RNA transcripts. The TCR CDR3 first-round RT-PCR relied on the HTBI primer set. Using its own MiXCR run on the multiplex PCR reads, TCRdb lists one record per CDR3 protein. In the table there are around 600,000 distinct CDR3 sequences, roughly 15% of which are singletons. The V gene's germline CDR1 is MNHEY and CDR2 SVGEGT. Trimming stripped 6 bases from V and 0 bases from J, with 6 bases between. The CDR3 length is 13 residues.

The chain links TRBV6-2 or TRBV6-3 to TRBJ2-1; unclear D gene. Sequencing was carried out using blood. The source is a woman aged 50 to 60 with Graves' ophthalmopathy. CDR3: CASRPSSYNEQFF. CDR3 nucleotide sequence: TGTGCCAGCAGGCCAAGCTCCTACAATGAGCAGTTCTTC.